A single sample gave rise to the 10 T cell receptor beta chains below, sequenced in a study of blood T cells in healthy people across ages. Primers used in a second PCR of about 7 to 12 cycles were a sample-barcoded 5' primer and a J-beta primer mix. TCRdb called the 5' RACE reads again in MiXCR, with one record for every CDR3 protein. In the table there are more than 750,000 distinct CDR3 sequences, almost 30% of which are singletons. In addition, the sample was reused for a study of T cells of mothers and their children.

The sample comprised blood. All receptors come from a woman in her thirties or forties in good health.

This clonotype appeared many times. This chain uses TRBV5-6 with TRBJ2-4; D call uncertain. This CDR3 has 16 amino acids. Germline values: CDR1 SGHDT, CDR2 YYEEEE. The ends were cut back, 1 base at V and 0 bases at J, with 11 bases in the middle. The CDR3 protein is CASSLKKSLAKNIQYF. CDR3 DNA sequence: TGTGCCAGCAGCTTGAAAAAAAGTCTAGCCAAAAACATTCAGTACTTC.

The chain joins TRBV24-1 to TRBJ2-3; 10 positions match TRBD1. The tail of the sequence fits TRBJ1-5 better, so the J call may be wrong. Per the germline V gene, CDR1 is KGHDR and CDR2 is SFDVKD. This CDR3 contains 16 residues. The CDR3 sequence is CATSSPGQGITDTQHF. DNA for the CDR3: TGTGCCACCAGCTCCCCGGGACAGGGGATCACAGATACGCAGCATTTT.

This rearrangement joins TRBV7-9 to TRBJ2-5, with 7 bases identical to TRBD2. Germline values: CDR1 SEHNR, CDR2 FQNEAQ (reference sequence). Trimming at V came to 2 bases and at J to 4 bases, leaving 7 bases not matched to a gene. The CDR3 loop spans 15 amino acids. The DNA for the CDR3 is TGTGCCAGCAGCTTATCCGGGGGGACCAGAGAGACCCAGTACTTC. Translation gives CASSLSGGTRETQYF.

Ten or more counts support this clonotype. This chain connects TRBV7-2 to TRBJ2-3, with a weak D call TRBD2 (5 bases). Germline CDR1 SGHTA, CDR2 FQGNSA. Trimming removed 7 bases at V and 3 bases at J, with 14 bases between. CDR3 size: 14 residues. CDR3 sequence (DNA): TGTGCCAGCAAAGAATTGGGAGCTACAGATACGCAGTATTTT. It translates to CASKELGATDTQYF. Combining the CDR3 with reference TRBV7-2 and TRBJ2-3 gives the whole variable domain GAGVSQSPSNKVTEKGKDVELRCDPISGHTALYWYRQSLGQGLEFLIYFQGNSAPDKSGLPSDRFSAERTGGSVSTLTIQRTQQEDSAVYLCASKELGATDTQYFGPGTRLTVL.

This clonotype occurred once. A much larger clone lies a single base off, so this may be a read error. The CDR3 region is CTSSLGGDSGANVLTF. The DNA of the CDR3 is TGCACCAGCAGCTTGGGCGGAGACTCTGGGGCCAACGTCCTGACTTTC. This chain joins TRBV5-1 and TRBJ2-6; D gene ambiguous. CDR3 size: 16 residues. CDR1 and CDR2 from the germline V gene are SGHRS and YFSETQ.

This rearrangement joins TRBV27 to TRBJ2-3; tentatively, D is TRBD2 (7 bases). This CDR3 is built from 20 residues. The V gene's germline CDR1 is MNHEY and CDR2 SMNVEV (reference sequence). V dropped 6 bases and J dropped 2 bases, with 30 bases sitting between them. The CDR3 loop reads CASSLDGGPLLSGITDTQYF. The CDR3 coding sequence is TGTGCCAGCAGCCTCGACGGGGGGCCTTTATTGTCGGGTATCACAGATACGCAGTATTTT.

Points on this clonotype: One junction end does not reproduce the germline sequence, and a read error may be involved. DNA for the CDR3: TGCGGCGTCCGAGGGGGGCGAGACACAGATACGCAGTATTTT. Translated, it gives CGVRGGRDTDTQYF. The chain recombines TRBV29-1 with TRBJ2-3; D may be TRBD1 or TRBD2 (6 bases each). Germline V gene data show CDR1 as SQVTM and CDR2 as ANQGSEA. There are 14 residues in the CDR3.

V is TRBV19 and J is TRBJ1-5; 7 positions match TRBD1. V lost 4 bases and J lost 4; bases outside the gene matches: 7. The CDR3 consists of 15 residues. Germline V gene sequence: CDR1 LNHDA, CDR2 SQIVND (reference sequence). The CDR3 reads CASSTGTEGNQPQHF. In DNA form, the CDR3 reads TGTGCCAGTAGTACCGGGACAGAGGGGAATCAGCCCCAGCATTTT.

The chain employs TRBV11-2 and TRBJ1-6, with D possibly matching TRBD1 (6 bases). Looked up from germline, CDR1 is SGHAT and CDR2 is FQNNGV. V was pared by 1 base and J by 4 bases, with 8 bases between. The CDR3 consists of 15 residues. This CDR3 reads CASSLVQGYNSPLHF. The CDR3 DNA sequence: TGTGCCAGCAGCTTAGTCCAGGGGTATAATTCACCCCTCCACTTT. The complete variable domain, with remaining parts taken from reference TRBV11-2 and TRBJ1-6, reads EAGVAQSPRYKIIEKRQSVAFWCNPISGHATLYWYQQILGQGPKLLIQFQNNGVVDDSQLPKDRFSAERLKGVDSTLKIQPAKLEDSAVYLCASSLVQGYNSPLHFGNGTRLTVT.

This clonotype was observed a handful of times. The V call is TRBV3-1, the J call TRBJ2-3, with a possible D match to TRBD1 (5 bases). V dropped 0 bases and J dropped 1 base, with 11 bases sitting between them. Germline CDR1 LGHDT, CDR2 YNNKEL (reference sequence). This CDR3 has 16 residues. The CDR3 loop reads CASSQDPGLRTDTQYF. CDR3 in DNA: TGTGCCAGCAGCCAAGATCCAGGGCTCCGCACAGATACGCAGTATTTT.